Following are 18 T cell receptor beta chains from one sample sequenced in a study of shared clonotypes between healthy human individuals (dated by TCRdb to 2020 to 2022). The library relied on the immunoSEQ multiplex PCR assay. In TCRdb, the immuneACCESS table is reduced to in-frame sequences with V and J assigned. These tables do not hold every clone; where another copy was compared, an unresolved V gene accounts for under half, and the others remain unexplained. This sample holds about 2 million clones; 95% were observed only once. The top ten clones comprise 0.13% of the sample. The source material was naive CD4+ T cells sorted from blood. Reading the label with the study, this specimen's cell subset or site is: CD45RA+ positively selected. These receptors were obtained from a man younger than 35 in good health.

J is TRBJ2-7 and V is TRBV7-8; D possibly uses TRBD1 or TRBD2 (5 bases each). The V end lost 4 bases, the J end lost 7 bases, and 11 bases lay between the germline ends. Germline CDR1 and CDR2: SGHVS and FQNEAQ. The CDR3 totals 12 residues. CDR3 loop: CASSSGWGEQYF. CDR3 nucleotides: TGTGCCAGCAGCTCAGGATGGGGGGAGCAGTACTTC.

V usage is TRBV10-1 and J usage is TRBJ2-7; TRBD2 matches 14 bases. Trimming took 2 bases from V and 6 from J; bases not matched to a gene: 12. The V gene's germline CDR1 is WNHNN and CDR2 SYGVQD (reference sequence). There are 18 residues in the CDR3. Here the CDR3 DNA reads TGCGCCAGCAGTGAGGGACTAGCGGGAGGAAGATTGGGCTTCGAGCAGTACTTC. It codes for CASSEGLAGGRLGFEQYF.

The chain has TRBV6-1 and TRBJ1-5, with a possible D match to TRBD1 (6 bases). Trimming left V 2 bases short and J 5 bases short, with 13 bases between. The CDR3 is made up of 15 amino acids. Germline lookup yields CDR1 MNHNS and CDR2 SASEGT. In DNA form, the CDR3 reads TGTGCCAGCAGTGAACACGACAGGCTTTATCAGCCCCAGCATTTT. Protein: CASSEHDRLYQPQHF.

The rearrangement links TRBV7-9 to TRBJ1-1; D is perhaps TRBD1 (6 bases). This CDR3 contains 13 residues. The V and J ends lost 5 bases and 4 bases respectively, with 11 bases between them. Germline V gene sequence: CDR1 SEHNR, CDR2 FQNEAQ (reference sequence). The CDR3 reads CASSREGGTEAFF. The CDR3 coding sequence is TGTGCCAGCAGCAGGGAGGGGGGCACTGAAGCTTTCTTT. The full variable domain, rest sourced from reference TRBV7-9 and TRBJ1-1, is DTGVSQNPRHKITKRGQNVTFRCDPISEHNRLYWYRQTLGQGPEFLTYFQNEAQLEKSRLLSDRFSAERPKGSFSTLEIQRTEQGDSAMYLCASSREGGTEAFFGQGTRLTVV.

The chain combines TRBV7-9 with TRBJ1-2; 8 bases map to TRBD1. Germline V gives CDR1 SEHNR, CDR2 FQNEAQ (reference sequence). V shed 3 bases, J shed 8 bases, and the junction held 8 bases outside the gene matches. CDR3 length: 14 amino acids. The CDR3 loop is CASSLDRVYVGYTF. DNA for the CDR3: TGTGCCAGCAGCTTGGACAGGGTCTATGTAGGCTACACCTTC. Full variable domain (rest looked up from reference TRBV7-9 and TRBJ1-2): DTGVSQNPRHKITKRGQNVTFRCDPISEHNRLYWYRQTLGQGPEFLTYFQNEAQLEKSRLLSDRFSAERPKGSFSTLEIQRTEQGDSAMYLCASSLDRVYVGYTFGSGTRLTVV.

This chain joins TRBV5-6 and TRBJ1-4, with 7 bases fitting TRBD1. This CDR3 spans 14 amino acids. V dropped 3 bases and J dropped 8; count of bases not matched to a gene: 7. Looked up from germline, CDR1 is SGHDT and CDR2 is YYEEEE. CDR3 region: CASSSQGGNEKLFF. CDR3 nucleotide sequence: TGTGCCAGCAGCTCCCAGGGGGGGAACGAAAAACTGTTTTTT.

The chain is built from TRBV5-1 and TRBJ2-4, with a tentative D call TRBD2 (6 bases). The CDR3 is 13 residues long. Looked up from germline, CDR1 is SGHRS and CDR2 is YFSETQ. V was clipped by 7 bases and J by 0 bases, with 8 bases between them. CDR3 sequence reads: CASSEGAKNIQYF. DNA for the CDR3: TGCGCCAGCTCGGAGGGAGCCAAAAACATTCAGTACTTC.

The CDR3 nucleotides are TGTGCCAGCTCACCTGAAGGCCGCTCTGGAAACACCATATATTTT. This encodes CASSPEGRSGNTIYF. This chain uses TRBV18 with TRBJ1-3; D ambiguous. CDR3 length equals 15 residues. V lost 3 bases and J 0 bases, leaving 9 bases between the germline ends. CDR1 is KGHSH, CDR2 LQKENI, per germline.

This rearrangement joins TRBV6-5 to TRBJ1-2; maybe TRBD1 (6 bases). The V and J ends lost 2 bases and 4 bases respectively, with 14 bases between them. The CDR3 is made up of 15 amino acids. Germline V gene sequence: CDR1 MNHEY, CDR2 SVGAGI. This chain's CDR3 is CASSYGAGALYGYTF. CDR3 bases: TGTGCCAGCAGTTACGGGGCAGGGGCCCTCTATGGCTACACCTTC.

This clone is a singleton in its sample. The chain combines TRBV4-3 with TRBJ2-3; 8 bases are shared with TRBD2. The CDR3 sequence is 17 residues long. Trimming at V came to 0 bases and at J to 2 bases, leaving 7 bases not matched to a gene. Germline V CDR1 and CDR2: LGHNA, YSLEER. CDR3: CASSQDTSGLLTDTQYF. CDR3 nucleotide sequence: TGCGCCAGCAGCCAAGATACTAGCGGACTGCTCACAGATACGCAGTATTTT.

The rearrangement links TRBV18 to TRBJ1-6; tentative D call: TRBD1 (6 bases). CDR1 is KGHSH and CDR2 is LQKENI in the germline V gene. CDR3 length equals 14 residues. V lost 4 bases, J lost 10 bases, and 14 bases lay in between. As DNA, the CDR3 is TGTGCCAGCTCACTTTCAGGGGATTTGTCACCCCTCCACTTT. Translating it yields CASSLSGDLSPLHF.

CDR3 residues: CASSEYTGNQPQHF. The CDR3 region has the DNA TGTGCCAGCAGTGAGTACACCGGCAATCAGCCCCAGCATTTT. The chain uses TRBV6-1 and TRBJ1-5, with D unclear. The CDR3 runs to 14 residues. The V gene lost 3 bases and the J gene lost 2 bases, with 8 bases spanning the gap. Germline CDR1 MNHNS, CDR2 SASEGT.

The chain carries TRBV25-1 and TRBJ2-2; D remains ambiguous. This CDR3 region has 15 residues. Germline assignment: CDR1 MGHDK and CDR2 SYGVNS. Between the trimmed V and J ends, which lost 2 bases and 0 bases, there was a span of 7 bases. The CDR3 loop is CASSENTPNTGELFF. The DNA for the CDR3 is TGTGCCAGCAGTGAAAACACACCGAACACCGGGGAGCTGTTTTTT.

The genes are TRBV19 and TRBJ2-1; possibly TRBD1 for D (6 bases). This CDR3 is built from 15 residues. The germline gives CDR1 LNHDA, CDR2 SQIVND (reference sequence). V was pared by 4 bases and J by 3 bases, with 13 bases between. CDR3: CASSKTGTYYNEQFF. The CDR3 DNA reads as TGTGCCAGTAGTAAAACTGGGACATACTACAATGAGCAGTTCTTC.

On this clone: Other DNA sequences in this sample translate to the same CDR3. The chain carries TRBV28 and TRBJ1-2; TRBD1 matches 7 bases. CDR1 is MDHEN, CDR2 SYDVKM, per germline. The CDR3 consists of 12 residues. Trimming cost V 6 bases and J 7 bases; bases outside gene matches: 5. The CDR3 here is CASRTGLSGYTF. The CDR3, as DNA: TGTGCCAGCAGGACAGGGCTATCTGGCTACACCTTC.

The rearrangement uses TRBV29-1 and TRBJ2-3, with 13 bases lining up with TRBD2. V lost 6 bases to trimming and J lost 0 bases; unmatched junction nucleotides: 3. The CDR3 extends over 15 amino acids. Germline lookup yields CDR1 SQVTM and CDR2 ANQGSEA. The CDR3, as DNA: TGCAGCGTAGGGACTAGCGGGGCTAGCACAGATACGCAGTATTTT. It yields the protein CSVGTSGASTDTQYF.

The chain uses TRBV11-2 and TRBJ2-2; 9 positions match TRBD2. Per the germline V gene, CDR1 is SGHAT and CDR2 is FQNNGV. J lost 5 bases, V lost 1 base, and 5 bases had no gene match. This CDR3 region has 16 residues. In DNA form, the CDR3 reads TGTGCCAGCAGCTTAGCCCTAGCGGGACAAACCGGGGAGCTGTTTTTT. Its translation: CASSLALAGQTGELFF.

The chain is built from TRBV2 and TRBJ1-2; D is possibly TRBD1 (6 bases). The V gene's germline CDR1 is SNHLY and CDR2 FYNNEI. Between the trimmed V and J ends, which lost 6 bases and 10 bases, there was a span of 12 bases. This CDR3 comprises 11 residues. CDR3 DNA sequence: TGTGCCAGCAGCAGTCAGGGGACCTACACCTTC. Protein product: CASSSQGTYTF. Together with reference TRBV2 and TRBJ1-2, the CDR3 gives the full variable domain: EPEVTQTPSHQVTQMGQEVILRCVPISNHLYFYWYRQILGQKVEFLVSFYNNEISEKSEIFDDQFSVERPDGSNFTLKIRSTKLEDSAMYFCASSSQGTYTFGSGTRLTVV.